This T cell receptor (beta chain) is from a study of blood T cell repertoires in COVID-19. Under the authors' procedure: From reference gene primer amplification, estimates of nucleated cell counts were derived. Sequencing used immunoSEQ multiplex PCR; TCRdb keeps in-frame clones, though not all of them. V and J calls and clone size are given by that table; D and trimming were obtained from the DNA. The top ten clones hold roughly 9.1% of a sample with 150,000 to 200,000 clones, more than 75% of them seen once. This clone was detected only a few times. Participants, roughly 18 to 89 years old, spanned some 23 US areas. Donors were grouped by their self-reported clinical history. Two consecutive negative NP/OP PCR tests, clearance, or resolved symptoms defined Cohort 3 recovery. The TCR sequence derives from a woman aged 25-40 years who had recovered from COVID-19. Sample: PBMCs or T cells enriched from blood (not recorded which).

The CDR3 is CASSLERLGGYTF. The CDR3 DNA follows: TGTGCCAGCAGCTTAGAGAGGCTAGGTGGCTACACCTTC. The chain has TRBV13 and TRBJ1-2; D not resolved. V was pared by 1 base and J by 7 bases, with 10 bases between. This CDR3 is built from 13 residues. Germline V CDR1 and CDR2: PRHDT, FYEKMQ (reference sequence).